This T cell receptor (beta chain) comes out of a study of blood T cell repertoires in COVID-19. Study overall: Material from acute and convalescent COVID-19 was sourced from the United States, Italy and Spain. Sources were T cells, B-cell-depleted T cells, or PBMCs; the material itself was cDNA or gDNA.

Per the study methods: Reference gene primer amplification gave estimated nucleated cell counts. Profiled with immunoSEQ multiplex PCR; TCRdb holds only in-frame clones, not every one. V and J calls and clone size follow that table, whereas D and trimming were derived from the DNA. The sample lists fewer than 90,000 clones; about 91% were seen once. The clonotype was recovered from a woman of 80 years or more with active or convalescent COVID-19. Sample: peripheral blood.

The CDR3 sequence: CASSIGAGGAHQPQHF. The CDR3 nucleotides are TGTGCCAGTAGTATAGGTGCAGGGGGCGCACATCAGCCCCAGCATTTT. This sequence joins TRBV19 and TRBJ1-5, with 8 bases matching TRBD1. Germline CDR1 LNHDA, CDR2 SQIVND (reference sequence). Unmatched junction bases numbered 7, after V lost 1 base and J lost 5 bases. CDR3 length equals 16 residues.